This T cell receptor (beta chain) was sequenced in a study of blood T cell repertoires in COVID-19. Self-reported history from a screening survey and questionnaire set each donor's cohort. Clones were read by immunoSEQ multiplex PCR, and TCRdb kept only the in-frame ones, dropping some. The table lists 130,000 to 150,000 clones, 85% of them singletons. Source material: PBMCs or T cells enriched from blood (not recorded which). This TCR was recovered from a woman aged 40 to 50 who had recovered from COVID-19.

The CDR3 reads CASEGTSDTQYF. Written as DNA, the CDR3 is TGTGCTAGTGAGGGGACATCAGATACGCAGTATTTT. The chain has TRBV12-5 and TRBJ2-3, with TRBD1 as a possible D gene (6 bases). V lost 7 bases, J lost 4 bases, and 9 bases lay in between. The CDR3 has 12 amino acids. CDR1 and CDR2 from the germline V gene are LGHNT and FRNRAP.